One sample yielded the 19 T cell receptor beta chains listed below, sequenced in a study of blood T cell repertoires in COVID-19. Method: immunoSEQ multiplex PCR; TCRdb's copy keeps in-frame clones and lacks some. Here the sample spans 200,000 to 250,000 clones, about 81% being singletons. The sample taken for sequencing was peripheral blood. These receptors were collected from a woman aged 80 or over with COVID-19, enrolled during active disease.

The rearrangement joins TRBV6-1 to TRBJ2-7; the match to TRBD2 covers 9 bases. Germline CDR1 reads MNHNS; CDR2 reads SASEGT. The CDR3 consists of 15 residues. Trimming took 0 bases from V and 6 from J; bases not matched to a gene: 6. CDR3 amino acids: CASSEAVSGSGEQYF. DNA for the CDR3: TGTGCCAGCAGTGAAGCGGTTAGCGGGAGTGGCGAGCAGTACTTC.

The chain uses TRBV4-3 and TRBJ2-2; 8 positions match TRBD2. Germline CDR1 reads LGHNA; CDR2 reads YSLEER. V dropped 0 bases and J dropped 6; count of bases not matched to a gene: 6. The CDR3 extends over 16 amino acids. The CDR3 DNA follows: TGCGCCAGCAGCCAAGATTCGGGGGGGATTGCCGGGGAGCTGTTTTTT. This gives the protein CASSQDSGGIAGELFF.

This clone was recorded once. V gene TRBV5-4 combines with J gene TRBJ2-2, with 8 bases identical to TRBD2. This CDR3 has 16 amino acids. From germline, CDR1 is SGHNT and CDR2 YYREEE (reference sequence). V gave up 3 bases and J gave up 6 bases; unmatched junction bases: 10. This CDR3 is CASSSGGAGGAGELFF. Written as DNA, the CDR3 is TGTGCCAGCAGCTCCGGGGGAGCCGGGGGGGCCGGGGAGCTGTTTTTT.

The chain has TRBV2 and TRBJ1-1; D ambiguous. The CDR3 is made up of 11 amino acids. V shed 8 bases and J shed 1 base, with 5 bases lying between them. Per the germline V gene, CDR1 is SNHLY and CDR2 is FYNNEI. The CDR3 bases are TGTGCCAGCGCCAGGAACACTGAAGCTTTCTTT. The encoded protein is CASARNTEAFF.

The CDR3 here is CASSLTSNGRTDTQYF. The CDR3 region has the DNA TGTGCCAGCAGCTTAACGAGTAACGGGAGGACAGATACGCAGTATTTT. The chain links TRBV7-2 to TRBJ2-3, with 7 bases fitting TRBD2. The junction had 8 bases not matched to a gene; V was cut back by 2 bases and J by 3 bases. The germline V gene encodes CDR1 SGHTA and CDR2 FQGNSA. The CDR3 sequence is 16 residues long. Filled out from reference TRBV7-2 and TRBJ2-3, the complete variable domain reads GAGVSQSPSNKVTEKGKDVELRCDPISGHTALYWYRQSLGQGLEFLIYFQGNSAPDKSGLPSDRFSAERTGGSVSTLTIQRTQQEDSAVYLCASSLTSNGRTDTQYFGPGTRLTVL.

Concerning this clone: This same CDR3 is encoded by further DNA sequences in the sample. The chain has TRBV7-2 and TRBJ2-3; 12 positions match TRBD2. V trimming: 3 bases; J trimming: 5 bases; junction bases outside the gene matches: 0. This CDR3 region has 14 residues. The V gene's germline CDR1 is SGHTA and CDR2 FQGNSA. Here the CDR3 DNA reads TGTGCCAGCAGCTTGGGACTAGCGGGAGATACGCAGTATTTT. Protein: CASSLGLAGDTQYF.

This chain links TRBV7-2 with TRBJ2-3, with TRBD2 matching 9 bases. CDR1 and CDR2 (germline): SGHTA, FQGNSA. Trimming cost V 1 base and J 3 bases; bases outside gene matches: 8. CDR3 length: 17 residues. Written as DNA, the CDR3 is TGTGCCAGCAGCTTAGGCTGGCGGGAGGGCGGGACAGATACGCAGTATTTT. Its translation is CASSLGWREGGTDTQYF.

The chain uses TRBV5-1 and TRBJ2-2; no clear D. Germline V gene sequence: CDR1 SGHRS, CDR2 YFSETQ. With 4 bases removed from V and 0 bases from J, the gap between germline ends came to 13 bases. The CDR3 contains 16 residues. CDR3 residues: CASSDWKQANTGELFF. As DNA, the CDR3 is TGCGCCAGCAGCGATTGGAAGCAGGCGAACACCGGGGAGCTGTTTTTT.

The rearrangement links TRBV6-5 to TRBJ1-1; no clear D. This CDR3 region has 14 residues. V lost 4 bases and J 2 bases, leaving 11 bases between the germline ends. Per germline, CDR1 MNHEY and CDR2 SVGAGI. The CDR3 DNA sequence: TGTGCCAGCAGTTTGGGAGAGGGAAACACTGAAGCTTTCTTT. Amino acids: CASSLGEGNTEAFF.

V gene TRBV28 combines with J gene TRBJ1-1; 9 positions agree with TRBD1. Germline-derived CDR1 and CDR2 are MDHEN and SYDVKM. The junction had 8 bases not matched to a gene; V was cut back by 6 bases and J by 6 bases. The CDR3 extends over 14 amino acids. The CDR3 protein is CASSSGQGRAEAFF. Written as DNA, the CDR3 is TGTGCCAGCAGCTCGGGACAGGGTAGGGCTGAAGCTTTCTTT.

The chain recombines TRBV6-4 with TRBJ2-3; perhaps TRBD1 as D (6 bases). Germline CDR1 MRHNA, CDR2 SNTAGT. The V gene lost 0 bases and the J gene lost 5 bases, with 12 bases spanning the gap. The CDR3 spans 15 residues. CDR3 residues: CASSDSIGGLDTQYF. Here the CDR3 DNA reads TGTGCCAGCAGTGACTCAATAGGGGGTCTAGATACGCAGTATTTT.

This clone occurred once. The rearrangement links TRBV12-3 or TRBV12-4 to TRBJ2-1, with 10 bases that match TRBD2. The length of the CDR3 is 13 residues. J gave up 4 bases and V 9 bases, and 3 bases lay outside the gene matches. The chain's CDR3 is CASSGRQYNEQFF. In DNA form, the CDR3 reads TGTGCCAGTAGCGGGAGGCAGTACAATGAGCAGTTCTTC.

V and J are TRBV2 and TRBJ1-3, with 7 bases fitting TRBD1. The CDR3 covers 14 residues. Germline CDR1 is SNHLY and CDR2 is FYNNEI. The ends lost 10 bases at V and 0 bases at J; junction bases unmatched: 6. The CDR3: CATGQVLSGNTIYF. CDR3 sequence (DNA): TGTGCCACCGGACAGGTCCTCTCTGGAAACACCATATATTTT.

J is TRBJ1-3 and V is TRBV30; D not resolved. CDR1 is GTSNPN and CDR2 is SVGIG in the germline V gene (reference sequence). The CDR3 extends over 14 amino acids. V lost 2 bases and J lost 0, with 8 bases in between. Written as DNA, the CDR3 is TGTGCCTGGAGTCGACTGCGCTCTGGAAACACCATATATTTT. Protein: CAWSRLRSGNTIYF.

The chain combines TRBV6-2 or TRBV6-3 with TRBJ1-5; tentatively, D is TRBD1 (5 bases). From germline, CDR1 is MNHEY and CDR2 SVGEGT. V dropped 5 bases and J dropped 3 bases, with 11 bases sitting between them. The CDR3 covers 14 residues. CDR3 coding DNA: TGTGCCAGCAGTCTTGACAGCATCAATCAGCCCCAGCATTTT. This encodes CASSLDSINQPQHF.

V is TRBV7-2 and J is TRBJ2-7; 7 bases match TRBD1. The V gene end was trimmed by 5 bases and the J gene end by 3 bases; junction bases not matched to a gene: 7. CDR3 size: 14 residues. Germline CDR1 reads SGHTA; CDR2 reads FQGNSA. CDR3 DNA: TGTGCCAGCAGCCCCCGCCGACAGGGCTACGAGCAGTACTTC. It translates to CASSPRRQGYEQYF.

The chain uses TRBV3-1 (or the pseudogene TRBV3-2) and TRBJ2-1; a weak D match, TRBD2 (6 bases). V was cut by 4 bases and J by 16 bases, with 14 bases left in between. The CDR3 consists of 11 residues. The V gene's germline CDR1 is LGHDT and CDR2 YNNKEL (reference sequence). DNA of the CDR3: TGTGCCAGCAGCCGGAGCGGGCCGCCATTCTTC. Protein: CASSRSGPPFF.

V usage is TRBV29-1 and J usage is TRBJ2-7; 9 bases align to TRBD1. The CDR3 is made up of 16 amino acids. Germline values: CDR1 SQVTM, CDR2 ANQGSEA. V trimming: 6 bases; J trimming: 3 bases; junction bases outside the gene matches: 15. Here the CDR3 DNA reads TGCAGCGTCTCCCCAAGGGGGACAGGGATAAGCTACGAGCAGTACTTC. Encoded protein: CSVSPRGTGISYEQYF.

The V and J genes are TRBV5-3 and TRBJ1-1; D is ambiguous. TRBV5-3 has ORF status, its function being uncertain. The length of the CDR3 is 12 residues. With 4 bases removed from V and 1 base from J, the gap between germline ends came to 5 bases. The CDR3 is CARSRGNTEAFF. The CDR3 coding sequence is TGTGCCAGAAGCCGGGGGAACACTGAAGCTTTCTTT.